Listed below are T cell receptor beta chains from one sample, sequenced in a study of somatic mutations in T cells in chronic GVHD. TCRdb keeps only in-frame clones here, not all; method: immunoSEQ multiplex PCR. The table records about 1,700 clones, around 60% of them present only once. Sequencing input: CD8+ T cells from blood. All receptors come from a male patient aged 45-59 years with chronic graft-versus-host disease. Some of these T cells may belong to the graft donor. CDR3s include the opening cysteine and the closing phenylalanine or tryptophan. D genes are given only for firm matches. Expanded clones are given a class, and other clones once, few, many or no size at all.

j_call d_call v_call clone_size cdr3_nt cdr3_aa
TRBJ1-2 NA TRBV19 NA TGTGCCAGTAGTATAGAAATCGTGCGGGGCGAGGGCTATGGCTACACCTTC CASSIEIVRGEGYGYTF
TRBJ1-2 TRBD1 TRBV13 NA TGTGCCAGCAGCTATCCTACAGGGGGCCGGGGCTACACCTTC CASSYPTGGRGYTF
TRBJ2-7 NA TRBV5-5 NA TGCGCCAGCAGCCAAGAGGCAGTCCCCTACGAGCAGTACTTC CASSQEAVPYEQYF
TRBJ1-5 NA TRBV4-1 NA TGCGCCAGCAGCCAAGATTTTGCAGGTCAGCCCCAGCATTTT CASSQDFAGQPQHF
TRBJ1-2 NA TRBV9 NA TGTGCCAGCACAGGGGCGGGTTATGGCTACACCTTC CASTGAGYGYTF
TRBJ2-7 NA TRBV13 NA TGTGCCAGCAGCTTATCCGGGGAATACTACGAGCAGTACTTC CASSLSGEYYEQYF
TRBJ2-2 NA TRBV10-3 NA TGTGCCTTTGCCAGGGACACCGGGGAGCTGTTTTTT CAFARDTGELFF
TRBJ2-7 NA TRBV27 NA TGTGCCAGCAGTTTGTCAGGGGGAGGCTACGAGCAGTACTTC CASSLSGGGYEQYF
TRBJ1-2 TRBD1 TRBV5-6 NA TGTGCCAGCAGCTTGTCGACAGGGGCCTATGGCTACACCTTC CASSLSTGAYGYTF
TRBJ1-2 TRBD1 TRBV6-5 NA TGTGCCAGCAGCCCCAGGGGGTTGGTTGATGGCTACACCTTC CASSPRGLVDGYTF
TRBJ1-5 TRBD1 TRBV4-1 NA TGCGCCAGCAGCCAAGCGGGGGGGGCAGGGGGGCAGCCCCAGCATTTT CASSQAGGAGGQPQHF
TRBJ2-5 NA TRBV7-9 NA TGTGCCAGCAGCTTTATCGGGCAAGAGACCCAGTACTTC CASSFIGQETQYF
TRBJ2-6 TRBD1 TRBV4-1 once TGCGCCAGCAGCCTTCAGCCCCGGGACAGGGGGCCTGGGGCCAACGTCCTGACTTTC CASSLQPRDRGPGANVLTF
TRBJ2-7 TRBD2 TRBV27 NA TGTGCCAGCGGGACTAGCGCTAACGAGCAGTACTTC CASGTSANEQYF
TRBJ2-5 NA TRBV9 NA TGTGCCAGCAGCCCCGGCAACAGAGAGACCCAGTACTTC CASSPGNRETQYF
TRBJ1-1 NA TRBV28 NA TGTGCCAGCAGCCCCCTGGGGGGGGGCACTGAAGCTTTCTTT CASSPLGGGTEAFF
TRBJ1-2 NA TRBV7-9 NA TGTGCCAGCAGCTTAGTTGGGTCGGGCTATGGCTACACCTTC CASSLVGSGYGYTF
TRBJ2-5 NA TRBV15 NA TGTGCCACCAGCCGGGGGGCGATCGAGACCCAGTACTTC CATSRGAIETQYF